The 4 T cell receptor beta chains below were found in one sample sequenced in a study of control samples from healthy donors and cancer patients. TCRdb keeps only in-frame clones here, not all; method: immunoSEQ multiplex PCR. Among under 110,000 clones listed, about 89% were seen once. The sample comprised blood. Source of these receptors: a young man in good health.

The chain is built from TRBV6-5 and TRBJ2-7; D not certain. CDR1 and CDR2 (germline): MNHEY, SVGAGI. Trimming took 2 bases from V and 5 from J, leaving 16 bases between them. CDR3 length equals 15 residues. This CDR3 is CASSYRPFRRHEQYF. The CDR3 DNA sequence: TGTGCCAGCAGTTACCGCCCATTCAGGCGGCACGAGCAGTACTTC.

The rearrangement joins TRBV5-1 to TRBJ1-1, with 9 bases identical to TRBD1. The CDR3 loop spans 15 amino acids. V lost 4 bases to trimming and J lost 1 base; unmatched junction nucleotides: 5. The germline gives CDR1 SGHRS, CDR2 YFSETQ. The CDR3 here is CASSTPTGGNTEAFF. In DNA form, the CDR3 reads TGCGCCAGCAGCACCCCGACAGGGGGGAACACTGAAGCTTTCTTT.

This chain joins TRBV2 and TRBJ2-7; D is uncertain. The V end was cut by 6 bases, the J end by 6 bases, with 12 bases between. Per germline, CDR1 SNHLY and CDR2 FYNNEI. The CDR3 loop spans 12 amino acids. The CDR3 sequence: CASSAHAAEQYF. The CDR3 nucleotides read TGTGCCAGCAGCGCCCACGCGGCCGAGCAGTACTTC.

The chain carries TRBV10-3 and TRBJ1-1; 7 bases are shared with TRBD1. CDR3 length: 18 residues. Germline V gives CDR1 ENHRY, CDR2 SYGVKD. V lost 3 bases and J lost 5; bases outside the gene matches: 18. The CDR3, as DNA: TGTGCCATCAGTGACCTATACGGATCACAGGGGCGGCGGACTGAAGCTTTCTTT. Protein: CAISDLYGSQGRRTEAFF.